This TCR beta chain originates from a study of cytomegalovirus exposure and HLA in healthy donors. Overall study: Early released data had around 79 million unique TCRs, all coming from HLA-typed donors. Study-wide findings and caveats: The majority of CMV-associated TCR beta chains were reported as apparently HLA-restricted in a later analysis. A later analysis showed TCR association rates differing by HLA locus, peaking at DRB1 and lowest at HLA-C. A likely sequencing artifact accounted for one observed cluster of highly shared sequence variants.

The study ran its PCR with 60 Vbeta and 13 Jbeta primers. TCRdb keeps only in-frame clones here, not all; method: immunoSEQ multiplex PCR. The table lists fewer than 250,000 clones, around 84% of them singletons. This clone occurred a few times. What it binds is not known. This TCR was sampled from a woman aged 18-30 years in good health and CMV-seronegative. Material: PBMCs.

CDR3: CASSPVFPDTQYF. In DNA form, the CDR3 reads TGTGCCAGCAGCCCTGTTTTTCCAGATACGCAGTATTTT. The V gene is TRBV7-6, the J gene TRBJ2-3; D remains ambiguous. The V gene lost 5 bases and the J gene lost 4 bases, with 10 bases spanning the gap. This CDR3 comprises 13 residues. Germline CDR1 reads SGHVS; CDR2 reads FNYEAQ.